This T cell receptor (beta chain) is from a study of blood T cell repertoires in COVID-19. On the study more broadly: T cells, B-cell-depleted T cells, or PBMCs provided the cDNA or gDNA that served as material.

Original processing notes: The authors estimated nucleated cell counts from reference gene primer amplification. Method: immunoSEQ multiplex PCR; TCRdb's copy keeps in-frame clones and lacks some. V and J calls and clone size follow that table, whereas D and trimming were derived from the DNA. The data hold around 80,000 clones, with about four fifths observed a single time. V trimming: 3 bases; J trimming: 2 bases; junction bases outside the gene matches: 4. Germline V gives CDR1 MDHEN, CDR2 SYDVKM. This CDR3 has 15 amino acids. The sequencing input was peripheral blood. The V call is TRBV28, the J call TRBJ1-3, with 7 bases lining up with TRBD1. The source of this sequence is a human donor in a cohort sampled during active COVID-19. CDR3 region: CASSFLDRAGNTIYF. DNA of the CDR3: TGTGCCAGCAGTTTCCTCGACAGGGCTGGAAACACCATATATTTT. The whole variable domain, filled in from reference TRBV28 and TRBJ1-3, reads DVKVTQSSRYLVKRTGEKVFLECVQDMDHENMFWYRQDPGLGLRLIYFSYDVKMKEKGDIPEGYSVSREKKERFSLILESASTNQTSMYLCASSFLDRAGNTIYFGEGSWLTVV.